The 29 T cell receptor beta chains presented below share a single source sample, sequenced in a study of cytomegalovirus exposure and HLA in healthy donors. The PCR had 60 Vbeta and 13 Jbeta primers. Sequencing used immunoSEQ multiplex PCR; TCRdb keeps in-frame clones, though not all of them. The sample includes more than 50,000 clones, about three quarters of them seen just once. Material for sequencing was PBMCs. All receptors derive from a middle-aged man in good health and CMV-seropositive.

V gene TRBV18 combines with J gene TRBJ2-1; D may be TRBD1 (6 bases). V was clipped by 4 bases and J by 5 bases, with 18 bases between them. The CDR3 runs 16 residues. Germline V lookup: CDR1 KGHSH, CDR2 LQKENI. The CDR3 bases are TGTGCCAGCTCACAGACCCGGGACACGGTGGACAATGAGCAGTTCTTC. Encoded protein: CASSQTRDTVDNEQFF.

This chain joins TRBV30 and TRBJ2-4, with TRBD2 as a possible D gene (5 bases). The CDR3 has 14 residues. Trimming removed 5 bases at V and 7 bases at J, with 18 bases between. Germline loops: CDR1 GTSNPN, CDR2 SVGIG (reference sequence). The CDR3 reads CAWGATRTGNIQYF. The CDR3 nucleotides read TGTGCCTGGGGCGCAACAAGAACGGGGAACATTCAGTACTTC.

This sequence joins TRBV5-5 and TRBJ2-5, with TRBD2 as a possible D gene (5 bases). V was cut by 4 bases and J by 1 base, with 11 bases left in between. This CDR3 is 14 amino acids long. CDR1 and CDR2 from the germline V gene are SGHKS and YYEKEE (reference sequence). The CDR3 region is CASSVTGFQETQYF. In DNA form, the CDR3 reads TGTGCCAGCAGCGTGACGGGATTCCAAGAGACCCAGTACTTC.

The V and J genes are TRBV27 and TRBJ2-5; TRBD2 might be the D (5 bases). The V end lost 5 bases, the J end lost 9 bases, and 16 bases lay between the germline ends. The germline V gene encodes CDR1 MNHEY and CDR2 SMNVEV (reference sequence). The CDR3 length is 13 residues. CDR3 amino acids: CASSPREPRAQYF. The CDR3 bases are TGTGCCAGCAGTCCCCGGGAACCGAGGGCCCAGTACTTC.

The gene calls are TRBV5-1 and TRBJ2-3, with a possible D match to TRBD2 (5 bases). The CDR3 is made up of 16 amino acids. The germline gives CDR1 SGHRS, CDR2 YFSETQ. Trimming took off 3 bases at V and 2 bases at J, with 16 bases between the two ends. The DNA for the CDR3 is TGCGCCAGCAGCTCGCCCCTTCTGACTACCACAGATACGCAGTATTTT. It codes for CASSSPLLTTTDTQYF.

The sample holds a few counts of this clone. V usage is TRBV6-1 and J usage is TRBJ1-5, with D possibly matching TRBD1 (6 bases). The CDR3 has 15 amino acids. Per the germline V gene, CDR1 is MNHNS and CDR2 is SASEGT. V lost 7 bases and J lost 3, with 16 bases in between. DNA for the CDR3: TGTGCCAGCATCCAATCCCAGGGGAACAATCAGCCCCAGCATTTT. Residues: CASIQSQGNNQPQHF.

A remark on this clone: No conserved phenylalanine or tryptophan ends this CDR3, so it is likely a read error. This rearrangement joins TRBV30 to TRBJ1-4; the match to TRBD1 covers 10 bases. Looked up from germline, CDR1 is GTSNPN and CDR2 is SVGIG (reference sequence). The CDR3 is made up of 14 amino acids. DNA of the CDR3: TGTGCAACTATCTTCCGGGACAGGGGTGAAAAACTGTTTGTT. Translating gives CATIFRDRGEKLFV.

This clone occurred a few times. The sample has other DNA sequences that encode this CDR3 too. The chain carries TRBV9 and TRBJ2-3; D may be TRBD2 (5 bases). The CDR3 runs to 14 residues. CDR1 SGDLS and CDR2 YYNGEE come from the germline V gene. V shed 0 bases and J shed 4 bases, with 9 bases lying between them. The CDR3 is CASSVEGGSDTQYF. CDR3 DNA sequence: TGTGCCAGCAGCGTAGAAGGAGGCTCAGATACGCAGTATTTT.

The gene calls are TRBV9 and TRBJ1-2; no definite D call. Per the germline V gene, CDR1 is SGDLS and CDR2 is YYNGEE. The CDR3 has 11 residues. V lost 3 bases and J 2 bases, leaving 2 bases between the germline ends. This CDR3 is CASSANYGYTF. DNA for the CDR3: TGTGCCAGCAGCGCGAACTATGGCTACACCTTC.

This sequence joins TRBV27 and TRBJ2-7; a possible D gene is TRBD2 (6 bases). The CDR3 extends over 13 amino acids. V was shortened by 7 bases and J by 2 bases, with 12 bases between the two germline ends. CDR1 and CDR2 (germline): MNHEY, SMNVEV (reference sequence). The CDR3 sequence: CASNGGDTYEQYF. Written as DNA, the CDR3 is TGTGCCAGCAATGGAGGGGATACCTACGAGCAGTACTTC.

This chain uses TRBV5-1 with TRBJ2-7, with 7 bases fitting TRBD2. CDR1 is SGHRS, CDR2 YFSETQ, per germline. V was pared by 0 bases and J by 5 bases, with 11 bases of the junction left unmatched. The CDR3 is 16 amino acids. DNA of the CDR3: TGCGCCAGCAGCTTGGAATTGGGGAGGGTCCGGGACGAGCAGTACTTC. Translation: CASSLELGRVRDEQYF.

The chain employs TRBV30 and TRBJ2-3; a possible D gene is TRBD1 (5 bases). Trimming took off 5 bases at V and 0 bases at J, with 21 bases between the two ends. There are 17 residues in the CDR3. The germline V gene encodes CDR1 GTSNPN and CDR2 SVGIG (reference sequence). In nucleotides, the CDR3 is TGTGCCTGGGGGTCTGGCCGGCAGGGCTTAAGCACAGATACGCAGTATTTT. This encodes CAWGSGRQGLSTDTQYF.

In its sample, this clone was seen a few times. The gene calls are TRBV7-6 and TRBJ1-5; a possible D gene is TRBD1 (6 bases). From germline, CDR1 is SGHVS and CDR2 FNYEAQ. Trimming pared 5 bases from V and 3 bases from J, leaving 14 bases between. This CDR3 comprises 15 residues. CDR3 loop: CASSPSGQINQPQHF. DNA of the CDR3: TGTGCCAGCAGCCCCTCGGGACAAATCAATCAGCCCCAGCATTTT.

The chain joins TRBV5-1 to TRBJ2-7; 14 bases map to TRBD2. CDR3 length: 15 residues. J gave up 7 bases and V 4 bases, and 7 bases lay outside the gene matches. In germline, CDR1 is SGHRS, CDR2 YFSETQ. This chain's CDR3 is CASSMGLAGVGEQYF. The CDR3 bases are TGCGCCAGCAGCATGGGACTAGCGGGAGTGGGGGAGCAGTACTTC.

The gene calls are TRBV5-1 and TRBJ2-7; D might be TRBD1 (6 bases). There are 13 residues in the CDR3. V dropped 2 bases and J dropped 6 bases, with 12 bases sitting between them. Germline V gene sequence: CDR1 SGHRS, CDR2 YFSETQ. The CDR3 region has the DNA TGCGCCAGCAGCTTAGCAACAGGGACCGAGCAGTACTTC. Its protein product is CASSLATGTEQYF.

This chain joins TRBV6-5 and TRBJ2-5; TRBD2 aligns across 7 bases. V was clipped by 6 bases and J by 4 bases; unmatched bases: 5. This CDR3 has 13 residues. Germline CDR1 reads MNHEY; CDR2 reads SVGAGI. The DNA of the CDR3 is TGTGCCAGCAGCCGGGGGGTCGGAGAGACCCAGTACTTC. The encoded protein is CASSRGVGETQYF.

About this clone itself: At one end the junction does not follow the germline gene, possibly because of a read error. The chain has TRBV5-1 and TRBJ2-5, with 11 bases aligning to TRBD2. The CDR3 contains 18 residues. Germline V gene lookup returns CDR1 SGHRS and CDR2 YFSETQ. The CDR3 sequence: CVSSSGAGTSGAQETQYF. The CDR3 nucleotides read TGCGTCAGCAGCTCGGGGGCCGGGACTAGCGGAGCACAAGAGACCCAGTACTTC.

CDR3 residues: CASSWLVSGGDLTDTQYF. Here the CDR3 DNA reads TGTGCCAGCAGCTGGCTGGTCTCAGGGGGCGATCTTACAGATACGCAGTATTTT. The chain is built from TRBV7-9 and TRBJ2-3; 8 bases are a match to TRBD1. V lost 4 bases to trimming and J lost 3 bases; unmatched junction nucleotides: 15. This CDR3 has 18 amino acids. Germline loops: CDR1 SEHNR, CDR2 FQNEAQ (reference sequence).

This chain connects TRBV19 to TRBJ1-2, with D possibly being TRBD1 (6 bases). Trimming cost V 3 bases and J 2 bases, with 10 bases left between them. The CDR3 contains 14 residues. The germline CDR1 and CDR2 sequences are LNHDA and SQIVND (reference sequence). CDR3 DNA: TGTGCCAGTAGTATCTCGGGACAAAACTATGGCTACACCTTC. Encoded protein: CASSISGQNYGYTF.

V gene TRBV7-9 combines with J gene TRBJ2-1; 8 bases are shared with TRBD1. Per the germline V gene, CDR1 is SEHNR and CDR2 is FQNEAQ (reference sequence). V trimming: 3 bases; J trimming: 4 bases; junction bases outside the gene matches: 2. The CDR3 runs 14 residues. DNA for the CDR3: TGTGCCAGCAGCTTCCGGGACAGGTACAATGAGCAGTTCTTC. Translating it yields CASSFRDRYNEQFF.

The CDR3 coding sequence is TGTGCCACCATTAGAGGACTACCGTATTCAGATACGCAGTATTTT. This encodes CATIRGLPYSDTQYF. V gene TRBV28 combines with J gene TRBJ2-3, with D tentatively TRBD2 (6 bases). Germline CDR1 is MDHEN and CDR2 is SYDVKM. V was cut by 10 bases and J by 4 bases, with 21 bases left in between. The CDR3 length is 15 residues.

V and J are TRBV19 and TRBJ2-7; a possible D gene is TRBD1 (5 bases). CDR3 size: 13 residues. The V gene's germline CDR1 is LNHDA and CDR2 SQIVND (reference sequence). Deletions cut 4 bases from V and 1 base from J, with 8 bases between. The CDR3 loop is CASSRRQSYEQYF. CDR3 sequence (DNA): TGTGCCAGTAGTAGGAGACAGTCCTACGAGCAGTACTTC.

The V call is TRBV7-2, the J call TRBJ1-1; 7 bases match TRBD1. This CDR3 has 13 amino acids. Germline trimming cut 6 bases from V and 4 bases from J; bases unmatched to any gene: 5. Per the germline V gene, CDR1 is SGHTA and CDR2 is FQGNSA. The CDR3 region has the DNA TGTGCCAGCAGTTCTAGACAGGGCACTGAAGCTTTCTTT. It specifies CASSSRQGTEAFF.

The chain couples TRBV7-9 to TRBJ1-2, with 7 bases aligning to TRBD1. This CDR3 has 14 residues. Trimming took 5 bases from V and 2 from J; bases not matched to a gene: 5. The germline CDR1 and CDR2 sequences are SEHNR and FQNEAQ (reference sequence). The CDR3 sequence: CASSPRTGNYGYTF. As DNA, the CDR3 is TGTGCCAGCAGCCCCCGGACAGGAAACTATGGCTACACCTTC.

This clone was found once. This chain uses TRBV28 with TRBJ2-2; 9 bases are a match to TRBD2. V lost 11 bases to trimming and J lost 4 bases; unmatched junction nucleotides: 14. Germline loops: CDR1 MDHEN, CDR2 SYDVKM. The CDR3 has 16 residues. The CDR3 DNA sequence: TGTGCCTCGGGGGTAGCGGGAGTTCCGGGCACCGGGGAGCTGTTTTTT. Amino acids: CASGVAGVPGTGELFF.

The rearrangement uses TRBV28 and TRBJ1-5; 7 positions match TRBD1. CDR3 length: 15 amino acids. Germline V gives CDR1 MDHEN, CDR2 SYDVKM. The junction had 5 bases not matched to a gene; V was cut back by 2 bases and J by 4 bases. The CDR3 sequence: CASSLLGTANQPQHF. In DNA form, the CDR3 reads TGTGCCAGCAGTTTACTCGGGACAGCGAATCAGCCCCAGCATTTT.

V usage is TRBV19 and J usage is TRBJ1-1; D remains ambiguous. This CDR3 has 13 residues. Looked up from germline, CDR1 is LNHDA and CDR2 is SQIVND (reference sequence). Trimming removed 7 bases at V and 4 bases at J, with 13 bases between. CDR3 sequence reads: CASKTEEGTEAFF. CDR3 coding DNA: TGTGCCAGTAAAACAGAGGAGGGCACTGAAGCTTTCTTT.

The rearrangement uses TRBV2 and TRBJ1-5; D is uncertain. Germline loops: CDR1 SNHLY, CDR2 FYNNEI. The ends were cut back, 6 bases at V and 0 bases at J, with 6 bases in the middle. The CDR3 spans 13 residues. In nucleotides, the CDR3 is TGTGCCAGCAGACTGTATAGCAATCAGCCCCAGCATTTT. Protein: CASRLYSNQPQHF.

This clone was counted between two and nine times. This chain connects TRBV13 to TRBJ1-2; D unresolved. The germline V and J ends were trimmed by 8 bases and 8 bases, with 6 bases remaining between them. The CDR3 covers 9 residues. The germline V gene encodes CDR1 PRHDT and CDR2 FYEKMQ (reference sequence). For the CDR3, the DNA is TGTGCCAGCTTACGGGGCTACACCTTC. This codes for CASLRGYTF.